This T cell receptor beta chain comes out of a study of cytomegalovirus exposure and HLA in healthy donors. Study findings and constraints: TCR beta chains associated with HLA were, in a later analysis, more clonally expanded than equally common others. CMV serostatus was the only immune exposure information that was available.

13 Jbeta primers and 60 Vbeta primers were used for the PCR. TCRdb's copy holds only in-frame clones and misses some; the assay was immunoSEQ multiplex PCR. Here the sample spans some 200,000 clones, approximately 70% being singletons. Comment on this clone: Its matching antigen is unknown.

Deletions cut 1 base from V and 0 bases from J, with 14 bases between. The CDR3 loop spans 17 amino acids. CDR1 and CDR2 (germline): SGDLS, YYNGEE. The chain employs TRBV9 and TRBJ2-1, with D maybe TRBD1 (6 bases). This sequence originates from a man aged 40-55 years in good health and CMV-seropositive. The sequencing sample was made of PBMCs. CDR3 coding DNA: TGTGCCAGCAGCGTACCCAGGCAGGGGACCTCCTACAATGAGCAGTTCTTC. Amino acids: CASSVPRQGTSYNEQFF.